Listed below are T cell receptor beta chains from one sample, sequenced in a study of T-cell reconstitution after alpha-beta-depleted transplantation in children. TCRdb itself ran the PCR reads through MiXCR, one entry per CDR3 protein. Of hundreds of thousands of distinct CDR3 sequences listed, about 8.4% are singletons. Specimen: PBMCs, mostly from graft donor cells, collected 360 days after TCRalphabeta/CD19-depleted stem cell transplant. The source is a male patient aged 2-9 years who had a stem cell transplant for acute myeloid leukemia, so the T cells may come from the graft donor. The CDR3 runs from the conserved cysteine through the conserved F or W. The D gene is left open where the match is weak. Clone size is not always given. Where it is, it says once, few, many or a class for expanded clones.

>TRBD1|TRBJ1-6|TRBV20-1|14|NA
CSAADRGSDSPLHF
TGCAGTGCCGCGGACAGGGGCTCCGATTCACCCCTCCACTTT
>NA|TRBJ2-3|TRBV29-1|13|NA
CSAISIAGDTQYF
TGCAGCGCTATCTCCATCGCTGGAGATACGCAGTATTTT
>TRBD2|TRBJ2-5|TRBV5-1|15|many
CASSLATSGYHTQYF
TGCGCCAGCAGCCTAGCGACTAGCGGCTACCATACCCAGTACTTC
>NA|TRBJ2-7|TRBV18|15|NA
CASSPPPGSSYEQYF
TGTGCCAGCTCACCACCTCCAGGGAGCTCCTACGAGCAGTACTTC
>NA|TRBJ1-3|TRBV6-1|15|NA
CASRLQGRSGNTIYF
TGTGCCAGCAGGCTCCAGGGACGCTCTGGAAACACCATATATTTT
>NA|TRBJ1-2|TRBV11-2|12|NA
CASSLLDYGYTF
TGTGCCAGCAGCTTACTCGACTATGGCTACACCTTC
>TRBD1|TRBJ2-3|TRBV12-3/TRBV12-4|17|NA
CASTPRLGQGGTDTQYF
TGTGCCAGCACCCCCCGGTTGGGACAGGGAGGGACAGATACGCAGTATTTT
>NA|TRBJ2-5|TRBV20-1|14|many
CSARVGGWWETQYF
TGCAGTGCTAGAGTCGGGGGATGGTGGGAGACCCAGTACTTC
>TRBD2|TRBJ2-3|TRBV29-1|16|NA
CSVEVPTSGSTDTQYF
TGCAGCGTTGAAGTTCCGACTAGCGGGAGCACAGATACGCAGTATTTT
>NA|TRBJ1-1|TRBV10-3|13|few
CAISPSPDGEAFF
TGTGCCATCAGTCCATCCCCGGACGGTGAAGCTTTCTTT
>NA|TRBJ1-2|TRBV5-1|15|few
CASSLEQGSNYGYTF
TGCGCCAGCAGCTTGGAACAGGGATCTAACTATGGCTACACCTTC
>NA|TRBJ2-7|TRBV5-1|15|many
CASSLAKGVAFEQYF
TGCGCCAGCAGCTTGGCCAAGGGGGTCGCGTTCGAGCAGTACTTC
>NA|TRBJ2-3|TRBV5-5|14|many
CASSLVGHTDTQYF
TGTGCCAGCAGCTTGGTTGGACATACAGATACGCAGTATTTT
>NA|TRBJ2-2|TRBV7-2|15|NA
CASSLVTARTGELFF
TGTGCCAGCAGCTTAGTGACGGCGAGAACCGGGGAGCTGTTTTTT
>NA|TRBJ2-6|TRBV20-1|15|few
CSARDTRSGANVLTF
TGCAGTGCTAGAGACACCCGCTCTGGGGCCAACGTCCTGACTTTC
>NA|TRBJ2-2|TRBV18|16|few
CASSPPARENTGELFF
TGTGCCAGCTCACCACCGGCAAGGGAGAACACCGGGGAGCTGTTTTTT
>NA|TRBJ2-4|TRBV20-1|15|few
CSAQGQILAKNIQYF
TGCAGTGCCCAAGGACAGATACTAGCCAAAAACATTCAGTACTTC
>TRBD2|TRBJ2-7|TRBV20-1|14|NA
CSARLSGRGSEQYF
TGCAGTGCTAGGCTAAGCGGGAGAGGGAGCGAGCAGTACTTC
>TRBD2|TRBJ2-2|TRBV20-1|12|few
CSARRGAGELFF
TGCAGTGCTAGACGGGGGGCCGGGGAGCTGTTTTTT
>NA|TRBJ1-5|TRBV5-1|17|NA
CASSGPRSYSSNQPQHF
TGCGCCAGCAGTGGGCCTCGATCCTACTCTAGCAATCAGCCCCAGCATTTT
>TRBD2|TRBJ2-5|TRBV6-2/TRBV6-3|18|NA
CASTARGGGLAVQETQYF
TGTGCCAGCACTGCACGGGGAGGGGGACTAGCGGTCCAAGAGACCCAGTACTTC
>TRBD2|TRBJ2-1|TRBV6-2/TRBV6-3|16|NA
CASSHRSGNSYNEQFF
TGTGCCAGCAGCCACCGTAGCGGGAACTCCTACAATGAGCAGTTCTTC
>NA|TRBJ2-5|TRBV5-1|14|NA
CAGSWSDPQETQYF
TGCGCCGGCAGCTGGTCCGACCCACAAGAGACCCAGTACTTC
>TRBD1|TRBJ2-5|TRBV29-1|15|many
CSVDHPTGGRETQYF
TGCAGCGTTGACCATCCTACAGGGGGACGAGAGACCCAGTACTTC
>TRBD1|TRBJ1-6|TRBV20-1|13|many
CSAKGQTDSPLHF
TGCAGTGCTAAGGGACAGACCGATTCACCCCTCCACTTT
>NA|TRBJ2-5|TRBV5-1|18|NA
CASSLELTGTEKRETQYF
TGCGCCAGCAGCTTGGAGCTTACCGGGACCGAGAAGCGAGAGACCCAGTACTTC
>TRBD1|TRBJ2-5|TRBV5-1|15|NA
CASSLVRTGKETQYF
TGCGCCAGCAGCTTGGTGCGGACAGGGAAAGAGACCCAGTACTTC
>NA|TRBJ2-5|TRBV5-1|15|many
CASSLGQVEQETQYF
TGCGCCAGCAGCTTGGGGCAGGTCGAGCAAGAGACCCAGTACTTC
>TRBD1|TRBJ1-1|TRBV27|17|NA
CASSFLHRGRLHTEAFF
TGTGCCAGCAGTTTCTTACACAGGGGGCGCCTGCACACTGAAGCTTTCTTT
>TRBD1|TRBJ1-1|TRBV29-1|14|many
CSVEGQGENTEAFF
TGCAGCGTTGAGGGGCAGGGGGAGAACACTGAAGCTTTCTTT
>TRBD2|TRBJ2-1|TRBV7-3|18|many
CASSLTYTSGRQGDEQFF
TGTGCCAGCAGCTTAACGTATACTAGCGGGAGGCAGGGGGATGAGCAGTTCTTC
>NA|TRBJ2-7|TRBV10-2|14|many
CASSPRGTSYEQYF
TGCGCCAGCAGTCCGAGGGGGACCTCCTACGAGCAGTACTTC
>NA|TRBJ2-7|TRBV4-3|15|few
CASSQDPGLYVEQYF
TGCGCCAGCAGCCAAGATCCGGGACTCTATGTGGAGCAGTACTTC
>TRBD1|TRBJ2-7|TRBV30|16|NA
CAWSGPDRATPYEQYF
TGTGCCTGGAGTGGCCCGGACAGGGCCACCCCTTACGAGCAGTACTTC
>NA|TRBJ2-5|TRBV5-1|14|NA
CASSLAPGEETQYF
TGCGCCAGCAGCTTGGCCCCAGGGGAAGAGACCCAGTACTTC
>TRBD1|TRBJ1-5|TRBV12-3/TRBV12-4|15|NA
CASSLDRVSNQPQHF
TGTGCCAGCAGTTTGGACAGGGTCTCCAATCAGCCCCAGCATTTT
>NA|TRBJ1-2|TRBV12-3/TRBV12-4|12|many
CASSFSGGGYTF
TGTGCCAGCAGTTTTTCTGGTGGGGGCTACACCTTC
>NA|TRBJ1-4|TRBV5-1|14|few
CASSRNVRDEKLFF
TGCGCCAGCAGCAGAAACGTTAGAGATGAAAAACTGTTTTTT
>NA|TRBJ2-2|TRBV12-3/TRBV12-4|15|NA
CASTLSDAISGELFF
TGTGCCAGCACCTTATCCGATGCGATCTCCGGGGAGCTGTTTTTT
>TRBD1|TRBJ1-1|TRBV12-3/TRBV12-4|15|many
CASSLAGTGGVEAFF
TGTGCCAGCAGTTTAGCGGGGACAGGGGGCGTGGAAGCTTTCTTT
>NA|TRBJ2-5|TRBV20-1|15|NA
CSARGLGGAEPTQYF
TGCAGTGCTAGAGGCCTCGGTGGGGCAGAACCGACCCAGTACTTC
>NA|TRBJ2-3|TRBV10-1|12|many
CASAGNADTQYF
TGCGCCAGCGCAGGGAACGCAGATACGCAGTATTTT
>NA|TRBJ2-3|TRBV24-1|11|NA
CATFDSHTQYF
TGTGCCACCTTTGATTCTCATACGCAGTATTTT
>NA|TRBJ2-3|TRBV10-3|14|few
CAIRYGFGVDTQYF
TGTGCCATCAGATACGGTTTTGGTGTAGATACGCAGTATTTT
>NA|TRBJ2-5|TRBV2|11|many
CAGSVEETQYF
TGTGCCGGATCAGTGGAAGAGACCCAGTACTTC
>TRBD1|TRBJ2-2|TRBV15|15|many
CATSRGQGSTGELFF
TGTGCCACCAGCCGGGGACAGGGGAGCACCGGGGAGCTGTTTTTT
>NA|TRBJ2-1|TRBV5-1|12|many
CASSFRVNEQFF
TGCGCCAGCAGCTTCCGGGTAAATGAGCAGTTCTTC
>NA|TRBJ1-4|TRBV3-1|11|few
CASSRDGKLFF
TGTGCCAGCAGCCGTGACGGAAAACTGTTTTTT
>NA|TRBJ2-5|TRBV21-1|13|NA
CASSKMARETQYF
TGTGCCAGCAGCAAAATGGCAAGGGAGACCCAGTACTTC
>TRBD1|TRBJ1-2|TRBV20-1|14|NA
CSARAGTDNYGYTF
TGCAGTGCTAGAGCCGGGACAGATAACTATGGCTACACCTTC
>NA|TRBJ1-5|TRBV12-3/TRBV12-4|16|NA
CASSLSFGGGEQPQHF
TGTGCCAGCAGTTTAAGTTTTGGAGGAGGGGAACAGCCCCAGCATTTT
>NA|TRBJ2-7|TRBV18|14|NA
CASSPPSARDEQYF
TGTGCCAGCTCCCCTCCTAGCGCCCGGGACGAGCAGTACTTC
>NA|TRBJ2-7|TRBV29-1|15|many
CSVEVGGPVGYEQYF
TGCAGCGTTGAGGTTGGAGGACCTGTGGGCTACGAGCAGTACTTC
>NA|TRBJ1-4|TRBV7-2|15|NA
CASSPWGGWVEKLFF
TGTGCCAGCAGCCCCTGGGGGGGGTGGGTTGAAAAACTGTTTTTT
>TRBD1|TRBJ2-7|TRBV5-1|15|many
CASSLESGTVYEQYF
TGCGCCAGCAGCTTGGAATCCGGGACAGTCTACGAGCAGTACTTC
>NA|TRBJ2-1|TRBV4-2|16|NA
CASSPDRRGREREQFF
TGTGCCAGCAGCCCTGACCGCCGGGGGCGGGAGCGGGAGCAGTTCTTC
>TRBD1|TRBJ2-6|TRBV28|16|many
CASNSGGSSGANVLTF
TGTGCCAGCAACTCAGGGGGAAGCTCTGGGGCCAACGTCCTGACTTTC
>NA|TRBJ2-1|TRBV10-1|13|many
CASSEGSFNEQFF
TGCGCCAGCAGTGAAGGTAGCTTCAATGAGCAGTTCTTC
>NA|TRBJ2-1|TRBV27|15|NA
CASSSRQFSYNEQFF
TGTGCCAGCAGCAGCCGACAGTTCTCCTACAATGAGCAGTTCTTC
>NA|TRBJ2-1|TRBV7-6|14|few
CASTPRGGGNEQFF
TGTGCCAGCACCCCCAGAGGTGGAGGCAATGAGCAGTTCTTC